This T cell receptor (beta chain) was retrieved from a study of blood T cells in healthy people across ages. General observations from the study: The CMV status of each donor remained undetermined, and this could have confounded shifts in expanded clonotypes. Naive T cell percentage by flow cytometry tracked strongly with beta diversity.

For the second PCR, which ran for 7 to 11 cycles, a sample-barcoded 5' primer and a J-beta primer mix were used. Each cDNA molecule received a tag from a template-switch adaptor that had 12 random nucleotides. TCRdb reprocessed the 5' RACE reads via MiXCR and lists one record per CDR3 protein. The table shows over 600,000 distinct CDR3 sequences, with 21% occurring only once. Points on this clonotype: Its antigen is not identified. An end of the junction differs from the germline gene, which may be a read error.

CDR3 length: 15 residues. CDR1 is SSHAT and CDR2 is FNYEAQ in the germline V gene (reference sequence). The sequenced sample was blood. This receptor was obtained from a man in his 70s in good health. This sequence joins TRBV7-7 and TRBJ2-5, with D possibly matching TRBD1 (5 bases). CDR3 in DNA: TGTGCTAGCAGCGCTCAGGGTTCTAATGAGGAGACCCAGTACTTC. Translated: CASSAQGSNEETQYF.